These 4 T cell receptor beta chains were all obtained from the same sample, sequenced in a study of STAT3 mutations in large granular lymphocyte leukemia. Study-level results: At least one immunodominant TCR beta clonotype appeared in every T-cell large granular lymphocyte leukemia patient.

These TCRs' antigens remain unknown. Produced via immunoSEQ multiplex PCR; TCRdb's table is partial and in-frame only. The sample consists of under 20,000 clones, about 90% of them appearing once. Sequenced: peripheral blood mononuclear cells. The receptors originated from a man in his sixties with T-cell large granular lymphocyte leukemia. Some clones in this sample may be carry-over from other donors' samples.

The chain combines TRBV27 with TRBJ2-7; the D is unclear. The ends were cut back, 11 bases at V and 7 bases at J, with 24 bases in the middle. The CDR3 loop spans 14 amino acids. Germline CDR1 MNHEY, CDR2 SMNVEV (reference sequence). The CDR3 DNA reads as TGTGCCTCCTCACCGCAGAGGACCATTTTGGAGCAGTACTTC. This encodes CASSPQRTILEQYF.

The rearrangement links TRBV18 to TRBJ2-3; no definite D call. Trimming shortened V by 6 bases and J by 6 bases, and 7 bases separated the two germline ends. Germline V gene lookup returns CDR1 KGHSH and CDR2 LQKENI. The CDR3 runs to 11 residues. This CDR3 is CASSTRDTQYF. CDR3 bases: TGTGCCAGCTCGACCAGGGATACGCAGTATTTT.

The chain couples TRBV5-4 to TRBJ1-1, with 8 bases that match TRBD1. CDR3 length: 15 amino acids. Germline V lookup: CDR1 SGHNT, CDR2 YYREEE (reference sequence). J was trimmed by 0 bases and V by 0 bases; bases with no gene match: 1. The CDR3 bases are TGTGCCAGCAGCTTGGGGACAGGGATGAACACTGAAGCTTTCTTT. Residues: CASSLGTGMNTEAFF.

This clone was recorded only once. DNA for the CDR3: TGTGCCAGCAGCAACAGACTAGCGGGAGGAAAGTACTTC. Its protein product is CASSNRLAGGKYF. This chain joins TRBV5-6 and TRBJ2-7, with 13 bases fitting TRBD2. Germline CDR1 reads SGHDT; CDR2 reads YYEEEE. Trimming removed 4 bases from V and 11 bases from J; junction bases left unmatched: 6. The CDR3 has 13 amino acids.